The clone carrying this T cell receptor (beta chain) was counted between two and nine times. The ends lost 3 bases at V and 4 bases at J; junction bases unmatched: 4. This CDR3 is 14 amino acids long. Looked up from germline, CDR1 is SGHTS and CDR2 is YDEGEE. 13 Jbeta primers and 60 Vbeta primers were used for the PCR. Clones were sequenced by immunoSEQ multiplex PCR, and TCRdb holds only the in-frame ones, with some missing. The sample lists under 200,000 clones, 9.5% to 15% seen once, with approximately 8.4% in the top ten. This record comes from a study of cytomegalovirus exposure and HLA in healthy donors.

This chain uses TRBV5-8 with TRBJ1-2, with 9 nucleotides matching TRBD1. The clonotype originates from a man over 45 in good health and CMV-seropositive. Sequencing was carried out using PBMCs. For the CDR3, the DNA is TGTGCCAGCAGCTGGGGACAGGGACTCTATGGCTACACCTTC. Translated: CASSWGQGLYGYTF.